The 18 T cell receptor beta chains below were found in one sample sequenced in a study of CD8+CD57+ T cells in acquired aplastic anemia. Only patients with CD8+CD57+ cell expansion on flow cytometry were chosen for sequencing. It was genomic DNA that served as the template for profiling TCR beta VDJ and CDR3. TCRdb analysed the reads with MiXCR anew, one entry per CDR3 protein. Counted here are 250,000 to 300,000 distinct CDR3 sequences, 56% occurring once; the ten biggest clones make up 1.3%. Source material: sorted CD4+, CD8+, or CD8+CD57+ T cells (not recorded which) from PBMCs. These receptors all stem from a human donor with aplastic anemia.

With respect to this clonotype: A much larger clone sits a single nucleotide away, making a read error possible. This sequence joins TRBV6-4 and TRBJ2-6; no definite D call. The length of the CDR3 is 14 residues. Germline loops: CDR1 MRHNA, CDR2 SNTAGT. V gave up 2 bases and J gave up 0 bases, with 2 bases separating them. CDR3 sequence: CASSDNSGANVLTF. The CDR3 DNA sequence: TGTGCCAGCAGTGACAACTCTGGGGCCAACGTCCTGACTTTC.

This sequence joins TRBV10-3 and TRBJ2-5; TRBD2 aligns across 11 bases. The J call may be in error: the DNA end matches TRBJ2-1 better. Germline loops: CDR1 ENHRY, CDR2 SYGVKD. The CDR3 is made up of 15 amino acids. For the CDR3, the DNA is TGTGCCATCAGTGGATTAGCGGGGGGGCCAAATGAGCAGTTCTTC. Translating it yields CAISGLAGGPNEQFF.

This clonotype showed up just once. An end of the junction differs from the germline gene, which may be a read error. In nucleotides, the CDR3 is TGCGCCAGCAGCTTCCAGCTAACAGGGGTGAGGGAGACCCAGTACTTC. Translation gives CASSFQLTGVRETQYF. The rearrangement uses TRBV9 and TRBJ2-5; TRBD1 matches 7 bases. This CDR3 has 16 residues. Per the germline V gene, CDR1 is SGDLS and CDR2 is YYNGEE.

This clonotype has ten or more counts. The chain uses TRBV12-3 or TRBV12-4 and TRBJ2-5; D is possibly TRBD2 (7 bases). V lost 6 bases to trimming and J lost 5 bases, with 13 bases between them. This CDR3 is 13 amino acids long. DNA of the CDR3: TGTGCCAGCAGCTTCGGGGGGCGGGAGACCCAGTACTTC. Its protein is CASSFGGRETQYF.

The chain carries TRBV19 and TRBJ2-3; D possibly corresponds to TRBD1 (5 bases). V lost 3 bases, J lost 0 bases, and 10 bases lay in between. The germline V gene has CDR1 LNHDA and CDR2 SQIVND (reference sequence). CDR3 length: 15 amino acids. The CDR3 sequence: CASSMSAGSTDTQYF. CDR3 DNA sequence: TGTGCCAGTAGTATGTCGGCAGGGAGCACAGATACGCAGTATTTT.

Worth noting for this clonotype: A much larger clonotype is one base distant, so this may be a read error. CDR3: CASSPPTRIDAQYF. CDR3 sequence (DNA): TGTGCCAGCTCACCACCCACCCGGATAGATGCGCAGTATTTT. The V and J genes are TRBV14 and TRBJ2-3; no clear D. This CDR3 has 14 amino acids. CDR1 is SGHDN and CDR2 is FVKESK in the germline V gene. The variable domain in full, with the rest retrieved from reference TRBV14 and TRBJ2-3, is EAGVTQFPSHSVIEKGQTVTLRCDPISGHDNLYWYRRVMGKEIKFLLHFVKESKQDESGMPNNRFLAERTGGTYSTLKVQPAELEDSGVYFCASSPPTRIDAQYFGPGTRLTVL.

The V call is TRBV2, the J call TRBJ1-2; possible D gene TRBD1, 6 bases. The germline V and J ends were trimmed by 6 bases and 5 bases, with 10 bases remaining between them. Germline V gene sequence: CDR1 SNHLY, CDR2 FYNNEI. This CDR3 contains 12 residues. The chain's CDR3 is CASRGQQYGYTF. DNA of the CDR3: TGTGCCAGCAGAGGACAGCAATATGGCTACACCTTC.

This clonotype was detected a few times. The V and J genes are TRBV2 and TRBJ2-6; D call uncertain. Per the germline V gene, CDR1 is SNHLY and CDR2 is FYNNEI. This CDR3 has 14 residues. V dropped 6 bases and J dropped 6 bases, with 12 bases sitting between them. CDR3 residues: CASRNPPLANVLTF. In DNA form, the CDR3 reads TGTGCCAGCAGGAACCCCCCCTTGGCCAACGTCCTGACTTTC.

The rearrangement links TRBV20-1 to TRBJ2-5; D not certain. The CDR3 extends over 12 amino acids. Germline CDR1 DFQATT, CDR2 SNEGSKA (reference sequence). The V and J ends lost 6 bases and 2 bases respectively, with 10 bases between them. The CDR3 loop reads CSAQSTQETQYF. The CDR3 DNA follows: TGCAGTGCGCAGTCTACACAAGAGACCCAGTACTTC.

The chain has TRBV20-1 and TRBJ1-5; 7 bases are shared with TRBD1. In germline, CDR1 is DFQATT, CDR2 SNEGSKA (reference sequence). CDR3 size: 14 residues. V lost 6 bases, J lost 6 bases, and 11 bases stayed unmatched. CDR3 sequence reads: CSASVPGGSQPQHF. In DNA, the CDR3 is TGCAGTGCGTCTGTCCCAGGGGGAAGTCAGCCCCAGCATTTT.

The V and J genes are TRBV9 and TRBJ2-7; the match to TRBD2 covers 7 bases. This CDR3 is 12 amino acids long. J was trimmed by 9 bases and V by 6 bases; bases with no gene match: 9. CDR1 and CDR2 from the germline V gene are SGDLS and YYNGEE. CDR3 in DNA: TGTGCCAGCACCCCCGGACTAGTAGGGCAGTACTTC. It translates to CASTPGLVGQYF.

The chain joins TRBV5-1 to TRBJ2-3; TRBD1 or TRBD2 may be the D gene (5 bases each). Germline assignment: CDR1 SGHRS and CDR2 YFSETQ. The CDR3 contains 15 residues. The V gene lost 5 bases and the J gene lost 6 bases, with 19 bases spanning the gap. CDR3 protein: CASRQSGTSVDTQYF. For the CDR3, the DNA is TGCGCCAGCAGACAATCCGGGACCAGTGTGGATACGCAGTATTTT.

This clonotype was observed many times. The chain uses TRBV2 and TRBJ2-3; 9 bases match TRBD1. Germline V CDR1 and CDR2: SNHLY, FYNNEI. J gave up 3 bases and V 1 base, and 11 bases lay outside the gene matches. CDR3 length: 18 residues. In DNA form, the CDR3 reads TGTGCCAGCAGTGAAGTGAGCGGGACAGGGCGGAGGACAGATACGCAGTATTTT. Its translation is CASSEVSGTGRRTDTQYF.

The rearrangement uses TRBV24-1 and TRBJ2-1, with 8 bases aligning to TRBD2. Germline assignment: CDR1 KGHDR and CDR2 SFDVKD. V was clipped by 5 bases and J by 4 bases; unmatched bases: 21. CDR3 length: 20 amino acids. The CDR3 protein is CATSGHRNNRAGVYYNEQFF. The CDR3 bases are TGTGCCACCAGTGGGCATCGAAATAACCGAGCGGGAGTATATTACAATGAGCAGTTCTTC.

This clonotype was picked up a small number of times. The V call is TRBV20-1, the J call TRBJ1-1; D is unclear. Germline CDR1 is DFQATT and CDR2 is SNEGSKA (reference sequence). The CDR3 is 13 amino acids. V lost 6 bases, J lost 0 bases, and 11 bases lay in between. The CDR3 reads CSARSAMNTEAFF. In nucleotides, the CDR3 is TGCAGTGCCCGATCGGCTATGAACACTGAAGCTTTCTTT.

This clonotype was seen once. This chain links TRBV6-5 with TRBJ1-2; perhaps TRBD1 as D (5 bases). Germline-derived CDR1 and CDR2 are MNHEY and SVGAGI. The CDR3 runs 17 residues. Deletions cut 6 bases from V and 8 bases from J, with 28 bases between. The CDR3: CASSPAGRRYEQGGYTF. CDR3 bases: TGTGCCAGCAGCCCGGCCGGGCGCCGATACGAGCAGGGAGGCTACACCTTC.

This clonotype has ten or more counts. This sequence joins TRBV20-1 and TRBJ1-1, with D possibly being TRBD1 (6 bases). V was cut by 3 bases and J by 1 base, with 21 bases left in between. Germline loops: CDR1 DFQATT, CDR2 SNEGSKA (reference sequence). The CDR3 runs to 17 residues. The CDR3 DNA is TGCAGTGCTAGTGGGGCTCTGGGGGGCGCTGGGAACACTGAAGCTTTCTTT. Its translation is CSASGALGGAGNTEAFF.

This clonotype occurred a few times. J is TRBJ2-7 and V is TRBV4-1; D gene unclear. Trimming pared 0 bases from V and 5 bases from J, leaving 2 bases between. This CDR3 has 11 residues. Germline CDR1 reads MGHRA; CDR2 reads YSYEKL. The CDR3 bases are TGCGCCAGCAGCCAAGAGAACGAGCAGTACTTC. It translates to CASSQENEQYF.